This TCR beta chain emerged from a study of T cell repertoires in cytomegalovirus infection. TCRdb processed the reads anew with MiXCR; each CDR3 protein has one entry. Here the sample spans around 120,000 distinct CDR3 sequences, 7% to 9.5% being singletons. Findings and limits, study-wide: Frequencies of public TCR beta families were cumulated, and this identified carriers of CMV plus the relevant HLA. In two of eight donors, the top clonotype was HLA-C-restricted CMV-specific.

J lost 5 bases, V lost 4 bases, and 13 bases had no gene match. CDR3 length: 15 residues. Germline loops: CDR1 DFQATT, CDR2 SNEGSKA (reference sequence). This clonotype was counted ten times or more. As yet, its antigen is unknown. The TCR comes from a human donor in good health (CMV status not recorded). Some clones in this sample may be carry-over from other donors' samples. The V gene is TRBV20-1, the J gene TRBJ2-5, with 7 bases identical to TRBD2. The material sequenced was PBMCs. CDR3 nucleotide sequence: TGCAGTGCTACCGAGGGAGCGGGGCTGGGGGAGACCCAGTACTTC. Protein: CSATEGAGLGETQYF.